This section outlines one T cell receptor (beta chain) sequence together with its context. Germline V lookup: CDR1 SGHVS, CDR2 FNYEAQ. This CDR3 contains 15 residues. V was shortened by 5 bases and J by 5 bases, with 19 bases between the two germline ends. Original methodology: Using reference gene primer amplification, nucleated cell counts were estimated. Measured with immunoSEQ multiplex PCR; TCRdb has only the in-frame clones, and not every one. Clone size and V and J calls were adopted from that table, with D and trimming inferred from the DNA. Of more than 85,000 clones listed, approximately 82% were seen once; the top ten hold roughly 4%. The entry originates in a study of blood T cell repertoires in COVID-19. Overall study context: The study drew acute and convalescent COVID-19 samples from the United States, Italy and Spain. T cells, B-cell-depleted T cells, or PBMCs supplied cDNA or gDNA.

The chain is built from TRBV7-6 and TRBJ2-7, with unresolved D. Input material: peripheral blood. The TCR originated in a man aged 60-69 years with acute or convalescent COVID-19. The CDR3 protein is CASSLQEAGINEQYF. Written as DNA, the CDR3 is TGTGCCAGCAGCCTTCAAGAAGCAGGTATCAACGAGCAGTACTTC.